The table lists the clone carrying this T cell receptor beta chain with many counts. Its matching antigen is unknown. This record comes from a study of T cells in Graves' hyperthyroidism and ophthalmopathy. Study-wide results and limits: Ophthalmopathy was told apart from stable hyperthyroidism by a 13 V-J model.

The source material, RNA transcripts, was used to amplify TCR beta CDR3 regions. The HTBI set primed first-round TCR CDR3 RT-PCR. TCRdb called the multiplex PCR reads again in MiXCR, with one record for every CDR3 protein. The sample holds about 400,000 distinct CDR3 sequences, more than 13% seen once. Germline CDR1 reads MDHEN; CDR2 reads SYDVKM. V dropped 5 bases and J dropped 7; count of bases not matched to a gene: 7. The CDR3 loop spans 13 amino acids. Ophthalmopathy cases scored 3 or more on the Clinical Activity Score and 4 or more on NOSPECS grade, with duration below 3 months. Criteria for exclusion of patients were uncontrolled infection, other autoimmune disease, pregnancy or lactation.

The gene calls are TRBV28 and TRBJ1-2; the match to TRBD1 covers 7 bases. This receptor was identified in a man over 45 with Graves' ophthalmopathy. Sequenced: blood. The DNA of the CDR3 is TGTGCCAGCAGTGTGACAGGGTTTCTTGGCTACACCTTC. Its translation: CASSVTGFLGYTF.